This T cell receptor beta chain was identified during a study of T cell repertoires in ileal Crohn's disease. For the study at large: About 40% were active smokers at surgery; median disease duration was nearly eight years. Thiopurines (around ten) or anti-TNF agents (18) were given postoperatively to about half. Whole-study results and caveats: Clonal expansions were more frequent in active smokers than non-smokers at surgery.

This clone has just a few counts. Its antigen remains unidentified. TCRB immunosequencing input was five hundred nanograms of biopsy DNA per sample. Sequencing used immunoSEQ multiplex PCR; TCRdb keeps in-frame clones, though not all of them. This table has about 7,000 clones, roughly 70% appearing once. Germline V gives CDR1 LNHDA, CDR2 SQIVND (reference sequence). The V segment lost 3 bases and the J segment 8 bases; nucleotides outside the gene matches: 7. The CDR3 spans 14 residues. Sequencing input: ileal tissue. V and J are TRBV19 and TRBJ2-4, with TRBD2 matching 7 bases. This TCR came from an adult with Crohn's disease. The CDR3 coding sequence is TGTGCCAGTAGTATCCCCGGACTAGGGGACATTCAGTACTTC. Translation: CASSIPGLGDIQYF.